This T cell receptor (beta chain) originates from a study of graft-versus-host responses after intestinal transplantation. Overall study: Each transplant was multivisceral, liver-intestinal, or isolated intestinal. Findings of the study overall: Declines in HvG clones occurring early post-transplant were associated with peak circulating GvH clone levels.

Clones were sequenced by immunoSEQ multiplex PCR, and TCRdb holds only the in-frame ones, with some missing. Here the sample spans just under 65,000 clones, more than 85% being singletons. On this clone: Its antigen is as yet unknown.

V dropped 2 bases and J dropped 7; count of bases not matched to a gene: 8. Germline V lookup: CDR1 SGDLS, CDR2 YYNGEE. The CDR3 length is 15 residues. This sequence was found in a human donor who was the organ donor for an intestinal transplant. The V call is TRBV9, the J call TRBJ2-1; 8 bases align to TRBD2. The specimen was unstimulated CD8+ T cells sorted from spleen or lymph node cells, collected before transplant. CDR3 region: CASSVGSGNENEQFF. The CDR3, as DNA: TGTGCCAGCAGCGTGGGTAGCGGGAATGAGAATGAGCAGTTCTTC.